This passage covers 30 T cell receptor beta chains from one sample sequenced in a study of control samples from healthy donors and cancer patients. Libraries were prepared by immunoSEQ multiplex PCR; TCRdb keeps only in-frame clonotypes and omits some of them. This sample has some 140,000 clones; roughly nine tenths occur once, and the top ten carry about 9%. Source material: blood. These receptors all stem from a woman under 40 in good health.

This rearrangement joins TRBV2 to TRBJ1-3; D gene unclear. CDR1 and CDR2 (germline): SNHLY, FYNNEI. V was clipped by 8 bases and J by 0 bases, with 14 bases between them. This CDR3 has 15 residues. For the CDR3, the DNA is TGTGCCAGCGTCCGAGACCCGAGCTCTGGAAACACCATATATTTT. Protein sequence: CASVRDPSSGNTIYF.

This CDR3 reads CASRKDRGAGYTF. The CDR3 DNA is TGTGCCAGCAGAAAGGACAGGGGGGCTGGCTACACCTTC. The chain couples TRBV2 to TRBJ1-2; 10 nucleotides line up with TRBD1. Germline V gene sequence: CDR1 SNHLY, CDR2 FYNNEI. V dropped 6 bases and J dropped 7; count of bases not matched to a gene: 5. CDR3 length equals 13 residues.

This chain links TRBV2 with TRBJ1-1; possible D gene TRBD1, 6 bases. Germline V gene lookup returns CDR1 SNHLY and CDR2 FYNNEI. The CDR3 has 14 residues. Trimming shortened V by 6 bases and J by 4 bases, and 15 bases separated the two germline ends. The CDR3 DNA reads as TGTGCCAGCAGCCTCTACAGGGATAGCACTGAAGCTTTCTTT. Its protein product is CASSLYRDSTEAFF.

CDR3 in amino acids: CASSLGQENIQYF. CDR3 coding DNA: TGCGCCAGCAGCTTGGGACAGGAAAACATTCAGTACTTC. The V call is TRBV5-1, the J call TRBJ2-4; TRBD1 might be the D (6 bases). CDR3 length: 13 amino acids. Deletions cut 0 bases from V and 5 bases from J, with 6 bases between. The V gene's germline CDR1 is SGHRS and CDR2 YFSETQ.

The rearrangement joins TRBV7-9 to TRBJ2-7; D ambiguous. This CDR3 contains 12 residues. Germline loops: CDR1 SEHNR, CDR2 FQNEAQ (reference sequence). Trimming shortened V by 3 bases and J by 3 bases, and 6 bases separated the two germline ends. The CDR3: CASSLDHYEQYF. CDR3 in DNA: TGTGCCAGCAGCTTGGACCACTACGAGCAGTACTTC.

The genes are TRBV6-4 and TRBJ1-4; tentative D call: TRBD1 (6 bases). V was pared by 4 bases and J by 4 bases, with 13 bases between. Germline CDR1 and CDR2: MRHNA and SNTAGT. This CDR3 has 15 amino acids. DNA of the CDR3: TGTGCCAGCAGTGGCCGGGACATTAGTAATGAAAAACTGTTTTTT. Encoded protein: CASSGRDISNEKLFF.

V is TRBV6-5 and J is TRBJ1-1, with TRBD1 identical over 10 bases. With V trimmed by 5 bases and J by 5 bases, 5 bases remained unmatched. CDR3 length equals 14 residues. Per the germline V gene, CDR1 is MNHEY and CDR2 is SVGAGI. Here the CDR3 DNA reads TGTGCCAGCAGTACCGGACAGGGGGGAACTGAAGCTTTCTTT. Its translation is CASSTGQGGTEAFF.

This clone was seen only once. The J gene is TRBJ2-7, the V gene TRBV5-5; TRBD1 aligns across 9 bases. Germline V gives CDR1 SGHKS, CDR2 YYEKEE (reference sequence). This CDR3 region has 15 residues. The V segment lost 4 bases and the J segment 4 bases; nucleotides outside the gene matches: 9. CDR3 region: CASSLTGTGSYEQYF. For the CDR3, the DNA is TGTGCCAGCAGCCTAACCGGGACAGGGTCGTACGAGCAGTACTTC.

The rearrangement joins TRBV3-1 (or the pseudogene TRBV3-2) to TRBJ1-1, with 12 bases fitting TRBD1. V lost 2 bases and J lost 1; bases outside the gene matches: 5. Germline-derived CDR1 and CDR2 are LGHDT and YNNKEL (reference sequence). The CDR3 is 17 residues long. CDR3 DNA: TGTGCCAGCAGCCAAAGGGGACAGGGGGCAGGGAACACTGAAGCTTTCTTT. This sequence encodes CASSQRGQGAGNTEAFF.

The chain employs TRBV12-2 and TRBJ2-7; TRBD2 is taken as the D call from the table, unchecked against the DNA. TRBV12-2 counts as a pseudogene. The CDR3 extends over 15 amino acids. The CDR3 region is CASRLRTNTAYEQYF. In nucleotides, the CDR3 is TGTGCAAGTCGCTTAAGGACTAACACTGCCTACGAGCAGTACTTC.

This clone was counted a single time. The chain joins TRBV5-1 to TRBJ2-2; D is undetermined. The germline V gene has CDR1 SGHRS and CDR2 YFSETQ. Trimming stripped 0 bases from V and 3 bases from J, with 6 bases between. This CDR3 region has 14 residues. This CDR3 is CASSLDTYTGELFF. The CDR3 nucleotides read TGCGCCAGCAGCTTGGACACCTACACCGGGGAGCTGTTTTTT.

The chain recombines TRBV6-4 with TRBJ2-3, with TRBD1 matching 12 bases. With V trimmed by 3 bases and J by 2 bases, 3 bases remained unmatched. CDR1 and CDR2 (germline): MRHNA, SNTAGT. The CDR3 is 16 amino acids. The CDR3 sequence: CASSEGTGGNTDTQYF. The CDR3 DNA follows: TGTGCCAGCAGTGAGGGGACAGGGGGCAACACAGATACGCAGTATTTT.

V gene TRBV18 combines with J gene TRBJ1-5, with 11 bases fitting TRBD1. Germline CDR1 reads KGHSH; CDR2 reads LQKENI. CDR3 size: 15 residues. V lost 4 bases and J lost 4; bases outside the gene matches: 3. The CDR3 DNA reads as TGTGCCAGCTCACAGGGGACAGGGGGGAATCAGCCCCAGCATTTT. This sequence encodes CASSQGTGGNQPQHF.

This chain links TRBV27 with TRBJ2-7, with TRBD2 matching 8 bases. Germline V gene lookup returns CDR1 MNHEY and CDR2 SMNVEV (reference sequence). V lost 5 bases, J lost 2 bases, and 14 bases stayed unmatched. This CDR3 contains 17 residues. CDR3 DNA sequence: TGTGCCAGCAGTCCGAATCCCCGGGTAGCGGGGACCTACGAGCAGTACTTC. This codes for CASSPNPRVAGTYEQYF.

This chain connects TRBV6-5 to TRBJ1-6; D is perhaps TRBD1 (5 bases). V lost 7 bases and J 10 bases, leaving 14 bases between the germline ends. This CDR3 comprises 13 residues. Per germline, CDR1 MNHEY and CDR2 SVGAGI. CDR3 residues: CASTTGVWSPLHF. DNA for the CDR3: TGTGCCAGCACCACGGGGGTCTGGTCACCCCTCCACTTT.

The gene calls are TRBV30 and TRBJ1-1; no reliable D call. This CDR3 is 13 amino acids long. Germline V lookup: CDR1 GTSNPN, CDR2 SVGIG (reference sequence). Trimming left V 3 bases short and J 3 bases short, with 11 bases between. The DNA for the CDR3 is TGTGCCTGGAGCGATGGTAGCTACACTGAAGCTTTCTTT. It codes for CAWSDGSYTEAFF.

The genes are TRBV6-2 or TRBV6-3 and TRBJ1-2; D is unclear. V was pared by 6 bases and J by 2 bases, with 10 bases between. The CDR3 runs to 13 residues. Germline assignment: CDR1 MNHEY and CDR2 SVGEGT. The CDR3 coding sequence is TGTGCCAGCAGCCGCGACGGCAACTATGGCTACACCTTC. Translation: CASSRDGNYGYTF.

This clone was seen a handful of times. CDR3 sequence: CASSLSHRYGYTF. The CDR3 DNA sequence: TGTGCCAGCAGTTTATCGCACAGATATGGCTACACCTTC. The V and J genes are TRBV27 and TRBJ1-2, with unresolved D. The CDR3 is made up of 13 amino acids. Germline values: CDR1 MNHEY, CDR2 SMNVEV (reference sequence). Between the trimmed V and J ends, which lost 0 bases and 5 bases, there was a span of 7 bases.

This chain joins TRBV3-1 (or the pseudogene TRBV3-2) and TRBJ2-7, with TRBD1 identical over 7 bases. The V and J ends lost 5 bases and 3 bases, in that order; junction bases with no gene match: 10. The CDR3 sequence is 15 residues long. Germline CDR1 LGHDT, CDR2 YNNKEL (reference sequence). DNA for the CDR3: TGTGCCAGCAGCGCCGGAGACAGGGTAAGCTACGAGCAGTACTTC. Amino acids: CASSAGDRVSYEQYF.

This chain uses TRBV28 with TRBJ1-5; 7 bases are a match to TRBD1. Germline V lookup: CDR1 MDHEN, CDR2 SYDVKM. With V trimmed by 4 bases and J by 7 bases, 13 bases remained unmatched. This CDR3 region has 16 residues. CDR3 DNA: TGTGCCAGCAGTTCAGTCAACAGGGGCGGCGGCCAGCCCCAGCATTTT. Residues: CASSSVNRGGGQPQHF.

The V call is TRBV2, the J call TRBJ2-1; 7 bases align to TRBD2. From germline, CDR1 is SNHLY and CDR2 FYNNEI. The CDR3 spans 12 residues. J lost 2 bases, V lost 8 bases, and 0 bases had no gene match. The CDR3 protein is CASGRAYNEQFF. As DNA, the CDR3 is TGTGCCAGCGGGAGGGCCTACAATGAGCAGTTCTTC.

This chain uses TRBV13 with TRBJ2-7, with D possibly being TRBD2 (6 bases). The CDR3 length is 13 residues. V lost 0 bases to trimming and J lost 3 bases, with 6 bases between them. Germline V gene sequence: CDR1 PRHDT, CDR2 FYEKMQ (reference sequence). This chain's CDR3 is CASSLGDYYEQYF. The CDR3 DNA sequence: TGTGCCAGCAGCTTAGGGGACTACTACGAGCAGTACTTC.

The V and J genes are TRBV10-3 and TRBJ2-7; D unresolved. From germline, CDR1 is ENHRY and CDR2 SYGVKD. Trimming took 4 bases from V and 1 from J, leaving 8 bases between them. The CDR3 consists of 13 residues. CDR3 protein: CAISGTGSYEQYF. CDR3 DNA: TGTGCCATCAGTGGGACCGGATCCTACGAGCAGTACTTC.

The chain has TRBV30 and TRBJ1-1; TRBD1 might be the D (6 bases). The V and J ends lost 4 bases and 0 bases respectively, with 9 bases between them. The length of the CDR3 is 13 residues. Germline CDR1 is GTSNPN and CDR2 is SVGIG (reference sequence). CDR3 amino acids: CAWTPGVNTEAFF. The CDR3 nucleotides read TGTGCCTGGACCCCAGGGGTGAACACTGAAGCTTTCTTT.

The chain links TRBV9 to TRBJ1-2; no clear D. The CDR3 has 13 amino acids. V shed 4 bases and J shed 2 bases, with 9 bases lying between them. Germline lookup yields CDR1 SGDLS and CDR2 YYNGEE. The DNA for the CDR3 is TGTGCCAGCAGCCCGCAGGAAAACTATGGCTACACCTTC. Amino acid sequence: CASSPQENYGYTF.

The chain's CDR3 is CAWSLNFEGTEAFF. The CDR3 DNA sequence: TGTGCCTGGAGTCTCAACTTTGAGGGAACTGAAGCTTTCTTT. The chain combines TRBV30 with TRBJ1-1; D ambiguous. Germline CDR1 and CDR2: GTSNPN and SVGIG (reference sequence). The CDR3 is 14 amino acids. The ends were cut back, 2 bases at V and 5 bases at J, with 15 bases in the middle.

This chain links TRBV7-9 with TRBJ1-6; TRBD1 agrees at 10 bases. V lost 4 bases, J lost 6 bases, and 3 bases stayed unmatched. The CDR3 totals 15 residues. CDR1 is SEHNR, CDR2 FQNEAQ, per germline (reference sequence). CDR3 sequence reads: CASSSTGGLNSPLHF. The DNA for the CDR3 is TGTGCCAGCAGCTCGACAGGGGGCCTTAATTCACCCCTCCACTTT.

This sequence joins TRBV27 and TRBJ2-2; no clear D. V gave up 6 bases and J gave up 4 bases, with 9 bases separating them. The length of the CDR3 is 13 residues. Germline V gene data show CDR1 as MNHEY and CDR2 as SMNVEV (reference sequence). CDR3 residues: CASRRLSTGELFF. The DNA of the CDR3 is TGTGCCAGCAGGAGACTTAGCACCGGGGAGCTGTTTTTT.

The chain employs TRBV28 and TRBJ1-1, with 11 bases identical to TRBD1. The germline V gene has CDR1 MDHEN and CDR2 SYDVKM. This CDR3 is built from 14 residues. The DNA for the CDR3 is TGTGTCGTGGAATGGACAGGGGGCTGGACTGAAGCTTTCTTT. Amino acids: CVVEWTGGWTEAFF.

The V call is TRBV5-4, the J call TRBJ2-7; 9 bases are a match to TRBD2. This CDR3 comprises 15 residues. CDR1 and CDR2 from the germline V gene are SGHNT and YYREEE (reference sequence). V lost 4 bases, J lost 2 bases, and 7 bases stayed unmatched. The chain's CDR3 is CASSEGLAETYEQYF. Written as DNA, the CDR3 is TGTGCCAGCAGCGAGGGACTAGCAGAAACCTACGAGCAGTACTTC.